A selection of T cell receptor beta chains follows, all from one sample in a study of shared clonotypes between healthy human individuals. Using immunoSEQ multiplex PCR, the repertoire was profiled, and TCRdb retains in-frame clones only, with some absent. Of about 1.5 million clones listed, approximately 97% are singletons. The sample was naive CD4+ T cells sorted from blood. These receptors originate from a man aged 25 to 40 in good health. CDR3s include the opening cysteine and the closing phenylalanine or tryptophan. Fields, in order: D gene, clone size, V gene, CDR3 length, J gene, CDR3 protein, CDR3 DNA. The D gene is left open where the match is weak. Size is stated for part of the rows, as once, few or many counts, or as a class when the clone is expanded.

D: NA
size: NA
V: TRBV18
length: 15
J: TRBJ1-1
CDR3: CASSDVTGSGTEAFF
DNA: TGTGCCAGCTCAGATGTAACAGGGTCGGGCACTGAAGCTTTCTTT

D: NA
size: NA
V: TRBV5-4
length: 17
J: TRBJ2-7
CDR3: CASSLEPGTIRPYEQYF
DNA: TGTGCCAGCAGCTTGGAACCGGGGACCATCCGGCCATACGAGCAGTACTTC

D: NA
size: once
V: TRBV4-1
length: 15
J: TRBJ2-3
CDR3: CASSQAGHRTDTQYF
DNA: TGCGCCAGCAGCCAAGCTGGACACCGCACAGATACGCAGTATTTT

D: NA
size: NA
V: TRBV10-3
length: 11
J: TRBJ2-1
CDR3: CAIRELNEQFF
DNA: TGTGCCATCAGGGAGCTCAATGAGCAGTTCTTC

D: TRBD1
size: NA
V: TRBV18
length: 16
J: TRBJ1-1
CDR3: CASSPRLDRDGTEAFF
DNA: TGTGCCAGCTCACCACGCTTGGACAGGGATGGGACTGAAGCTTTCTTT

D: TRBD1
size: NA
V: TRBV28
length: 17
J: TRBJ2-2
CDR3: CASSPPTGIGATGELFF
DNA: TGTGCCAGCAGTCCCCCGACAGGGATAGGTGCCACCGGGGAGCTGTTTTTT

D: NA
size: NA
V: TRBV6-1
length: 11
J: TRBJ1-2
CDR3: CASSRGTDYTF
DNA: TGTGCCAGCAGCAGGGGCACGGACTACACCTTC

D: NA
size: NA
V: TRBV28
length: 12
J: TRBJ1-1
CDR3: CASSLRGTEAFF
DNA: TGTGCCAGCAGTTTAAGGGGCACTGAAGCTTTCTTT

D: NA
size: NA
V: TRBV5-4
length: 15
J: TRBJ1-5
CDR3: CASSSSPETDQPQHF
DNA: TGTGCCAGCAGCTCATCTCCGGAGACAGATCAGCCCCAGCATTTT

D: NA
size: NA
V: TRBV6-6
length: 15
J: TRBJ1-2
CDR3: CASSFTGGANYGYTF
DNA: TGTGCCAGCAGTTTCACCGGGGGGGCTAACTATGGCTACACCTTC

D: NA
size: NA
V: TRBV11-3
length: 13
J: TRBJ2-5
CDR3: CASSSRAWETQYF
DNA: TGTGCCAGCAGCAGCAGGGCGTGGGAGACCCAGTACTTC

D: TRBD1
size: NA
V: TRBV7-2
length: 14
J: TRBJ2-7
CDR3: CASSRDRRLYEQYF
DNA: TGTGCCAGCAGCCGGGACAGGCGCCTCTACGAGCAGTACTTC

D: NA
size: NA
V: TRBV28
length: 11
J: TRBJ1-1
CDR3: CASRGKPEAFF
DNA: TGTGCCAGCAGGGGTAAGCCCGAAGCTTTCTTT

D: TRBD2
size: NA
V: TRBV13
length: 16
J: TRBJ2-7
CDR3: CASSLRGLAQTYEQYF
DNA: TGTGCCAGCAGCTTACGTGGACTAGCGCAGACCTACGAGCAGTACTTC

D: NA
size: NA
V: TRBV4-2
length: 14
J: TRBJ1-4
CDR3: CAGSGVATNEKLFF
DNA: TGTGCGGGGTCAGGGGTCGCGACTAATGAAAAACTGTTTTTT

D: TRBD1
size: NA
V: TRBV10-1
length: 13
J: TRBJ1-2
CDR3: CASSDSGGYGYTF
DNA: TGCGCCAGCAGTGACTCAGGGGGCTATGGCTACACCTTC

D: TRBD2
size: NA
V: TRBV7-3
length: 13
J: TRBJ2-5
CDR3: CASSRLAYETQYF
DNA: TGTGCCAGCAGCCGACTAGCGTATGAGACCCAGTACTTC

D: TRBD1
size: NA
V: TRBV6-1
length: 15
J: TRBJ2-7
CDR3: CASSQDRGRTYEQYF
DNA: TGTGCCAGCAGTCAGGACAGGGGACGAACCTACGAGCAGTACTTC

D: TRBD1
size: once
V: TRBV6-1
length: 14
J: TRBJ1-5
CDR3: CASSRQGNNQPQHF
DNA: TGTGCCAGCAGTAGACAGGGGAACAATCAGCCCCAGCATTTT

D: NA
size: NA
V: TRBV10-3
length: 17
J: TRBJ1-1
CDR3: CAISGPNTGTMNTEAFF
DNA: TGTGCCATCAGTGGGCCTAACACCGGGACAATGAACACTGAAGCTTTCTTT

D: NA
size: NA
V: TRBV5-6
length: 14
J: TRBJ2-3
CDR3: CASSGGPSTDTQYF
DNA: TGTGCCAGCAGCGGGGGTCCTTCCACAGATACGCAGTATTTT

D: NA
size: NA
V: TRBV4-1
length: 13
J: TRBJ2-5
CDR3: CASSQVRAETQYF
DNA: TGCGCCAGCAGCCAAGTCCGCGCGGAGACCCAGTACTTC